This is a list of T cell receptor beta chains from one sample in a study of read filtering for tumor transcriptome and immune sequencing. Using its own MiXCR run on the reads, TCRdb lists one record per CDR3 protein. The profile shows roughly 27,000 distinct CDR3 sequences, approximately 15% of them singletons. The specimen was a population of CD138-negative cells sorted from bone marrow. Receptor source: a donor at least 40 years old with multiple myeloma. Each CDR3 is given with its conserved first and last residue. A D gene is named only where the DNA matches it firmly. The size field is filled for only some rows; it gives once, few, many or a size class.

cdr3_nt: TGCAGTGCTAGGGGACTAGCGGGAGTCAGTGAGCAGTTCTTC
cdr3_aa: CSARGLAGVSEQFF
j_call: TRBJ2-1
clone_size: many
v_call: TRBV20-1
d_call: TRBD2

cdr3_nt: TGCAGCGTTTCTCCATTCCCTAGTGCCGAGCAGTACTTC
cdr3_aa: CSVSPFPSAEQYF
j_call: TRBJ2-7
clone_size: many
v_call: TRBV29-1
d_call: NA

cdr3_nt: TGCAGCGTTGGAGTGTGGGAGGCCGGGAATGAGCAGTTCTTC
cdr3_aa: CSVGVWEAGNEQFF
j_call: TRBJ2-1
clone_size: many
v_call: TRBV29-1
d_call: NA

cdr3_nt: TGCAGCGTGCCCGTTTTGTACAGGGAGAAGACCCAGTACTTC
cdr3_aa: CSVPVLYREKTQYF
j_call: TRBJ2-5
clone_size: many
v_call: TRBV29-1
d_call: NA

cdr3_nt: TGCAGTGCTAGCGGGCGAACCTACGAGCAGTACTTC
cdr3_aa: CSASGRTYEQYF
j_call: TRBJ2-7
clone_size: many
v_call: TRBV20-1
d_call: NA

cdr3_nt: TGTGCCAGCAGTGAGACAGGGGTTCGCGAGCAGTACTTC
cdr3_aa: CASSETGVREQYF
j_call: TRBJ2-7
clone_size: many
v_call: TRBV28
d_call: TRBD1

cdr3_nt: TGTGCCAGCAGAATAAGGGGTGTGAACACTGAAGCTTTCTTT
cdr3_aa: CASRIRGVNTEAFF
j_call: TRBJ1-1
clone_size: many
v_call: TRBV7-3
d_call: NA

cdr3_nt: TGTGCCACCAATCTAGCGGGCTCCAATGAGCAGTTCTTC
cdr3_aa: CATNLAGSNEQFF
j_call: TRBJ2-1
clone_size: many
v_call: TRBV24-1
d_call: TRBD2

cdr3_nt: TGCGCCAGCAGCTTGGGGGGACAGGACCACAATGAGCAGTTCTTC
cdr3_aa: CASSLGGQDHNEQFF
j_call: TRBJ2-1
clone_size: many
v_call: TRBV5-1
d_call: TRBD1

cdr3_nt: TGTGCCAGCAGCGTAGAGGGTGAACCGCAGTTCTTC
cdr3_aa: CASSVEGEPQFF
j_call: TRBJ2-1
clone_size: many
v_call: TRBV9
d_call: NA

cdr3_nt: TGCAGTGCTAGAAAGGGATTTTTTAGTGCTGAAGCTTTCTTT
cdr3_aa: CSARKGFFSAEAFF
j_call: TRBJ1-1
clone_size: many
v_call: TRBV20-1
d_call: NA

cdr3_nt: TGTGCCACCAGTGATCTGACAGGGAGCGGCACAGATACGCAGTATTTT
cdr3_aa: CATSDLTGSGTDTQYF
j_call: TRBJ2-3
clone_size: many
v_call: TRBV24-1
d_call: TRBD1

cdr3_nt: TGCAGTGCTAGTGGGCTAGCGGGAGGTGGAGGGCATGAGCAGTTCTTC
cdr3_aa: CSASGLAGGGGHEQFF
j_call: TRBJ2-1
clone_size: many
v_call: TRBV20-1
d_call: TRBD2

cdr3_nt: TGTGCCAGTAGTATGAGGGACAAGGCGGAGACCCAGTACTTC
cdr3_aa: CASSMRDKAETQYF
j_call: TRBJ2-5
clone_size: many
v_call: TRBV19
d_call: NA

cdr3_nt: TGTGCCTGGAGTGTACCTAGCCCGCCTTACAATGAGCAGTTCTTC
cdr3_aa: CAWSVPSPPYNEQFF
j_call: TRBJ2-1
clone_size: many
v_call: TRBV30
d_call: NA

cdr3_nt: TGTGCCAGCAGTTTACCTAGCGCCTTAACAGATACGCAGTATTTT
cdr3_aa: CASSLPSALTDTQYF
j_call: TRBJ2-3
clone_size: many
v_call: TRBV28
d_call: NA

cdr3_nt: TGCAGCGTTGTAGCAGGGGGCCACGGGGAGCTGTTTTTT
cdr3_aa: CSVVAGGHGELFF
j_call: TRBJ2-2
clone_size: many
v_call: TRBV29-1
d_call: TRBD1

cdr3_nt: TGCGCCAGAGGGGCAGGGGTGGATGAGCAGTTCTTC
cdr3_aa: CARGAGVDEQFF
j_call: TRBJ2-1
clone_size: medium-sized
v_call: TRBV23-1
d_call: NA

cdr3_nt: TGCGCCAGCAGCTTGGCTCCCGGACAGGGAGTAGATACGCAGTATTTT
cdr3_aa: CASSLAPGQGVDTQYF
j_call: TRBJ2-3
clone_size: many
v_call: TRBV5-1
d_call: TRBD1

cdr3_nt: TGTGCCAGCAGCCAATTTTCGTCCCTCCGATACAATGAGCAGTTCTTC
cdr3_aa: CASSQFSSLRYNEQFF
j_call: TRBJ2-1
clone_size: NA
v_call: TRBV3-1
d_call: NA

cdr3_nt: TGTGCCAGCAGCTTAGAGAGGGGAACTGAAGCTTTCTTT
cdr3_aa: CASSLERGTEAFF
j_call: TRBJ1-1
clone_size: many
v_call: TRBV7-9
d_call: NA

cdr3_nt: TGTGCCAGCAAGGTAGTGAGAGCCGGGGGAGAGACCCAGTACTTC
cdr3_aa: CASKVVRAGGETQYF
j_call: TRBJ2-5
clone_size: many
v_call: TRBV12-3/TRBV12-4
d_call: NA

cdr3_nt: TGTGCCAGTAGGAGGGGGCGGGTCGACACTGAAGCTTTCTTT
cdr3_aa: CASRRGRVDTEAFF
j_call: TRBJ1-1
clone_size: many
v_call: TRBV19
d_call: TRBD1

cdr3_nt: TGTGCCAGCAGTTTCCGACCGATCTCTGGAAACACCATATATTTT
cdr3_aa: CASSFRPISGNTIYF
j_call: TRBJ1-3
clone_size: many
v_call: TRBV6-6
d_call: NA

cdr3_nt: TGTGCCAGCAGTTACTCGTGGGACAGGGGGAACGAGCAGTACTTC
cdr3_aa: CASSYSWDRGNEQYF
j_call: TRBJ2-7
clone_size: many
v_call: TRBV6-6
d_call: TRBD1

cdr3_nt: TGTGCCAGCAGCGCGGTCATGACTAGCGGGTGGTATGATACGCAGTATTTT
cdr3_aa: CASSAVMTSGWYDTQYF
j_call: TRBJ2-3
clone_size: many
v_call: TRBV7-3
d_call: TRBD2

cdr3_nt: TGCAGTGCTAGACCTGGGCTAGCTAACTATGGCTACACCTTC
cdr3_aa: CSARPGLANYGYTF
j_call: TRBJ1-2
clone_size: many
v_call: TRBV20-1
d_call: NA

cdr3_nt: TGTGCCAGCACCCGTCTCGGATCGAACACCGGGGAGCTGTTTTTT
cdr3_aa: CASTRLGSNTGELFF
j_call: TRBJ2-2
clone_size: many
v_call: TRBV28
d_call: NA

cdr3_nt: TGTGCCATCAGCCAGCCCGACACGGACAGAGAGACCCAGTACTTC
cdr3_aa: CAISQPDTDRETQYF
j_call: TRBJ2-5
clone_size: many
v_call: TRBV10-3
d_call: NA

cdr3_nt: TGCGCCAGCAGCCAAGACGACAGGGAAACGGGTGAAGCTTTCTTT
cdr3_aa: CASSQDDRETGEAFF
j_call: TRBJ1-1
clone_size: many
v_call: TRBV4-1
d_call: TRBD1

cdr3_nt: TGCAGCGTTGAAGTAGGGCGAAATGAGCAGTTCTTC
cdr3_aa: CSVEVGRNEQFF
j_call: TRBJ2-1
clone_size: many
v_call: TRBV29-1
d_call: NA

cdr3_nt: TGTGCCAGTAGTATAGAAGGACAGGGCACAGATACGCAGTATTTT
cdr3_aa: CASSIEGQGTDTQYF
j_call: TRBJ2-3
clone_size: many
v_call: TRBV19
d_call: TRBD1

cdr3_nt: TGCAGTGCTTCCCTCGGACTCGCCACCTACGAGCAGTACTTC
cdr3_aa: CSASLGLATYEQYF
j_call: TRBJ2-7
clone_size: many
v_call: TRBV20-1
d_call: NA

cdr3_nt: TGCGCCACCTACGACATTGGGCAAGAGACCCAGTACTTC
cdr3_aa: CATYDIGQETQYF
j_call: TRBJ2-5
clone_size: NA
v_call: TRBV23-1
d_call: NA

cdr3_nt: TGTGCCAGCAGCCAAGATTCACCAGGGGCAGGCACCGGGGAGCTGTTTTTT
cdr3_aa: CASSQDSPGAGTGELFF
j_call: TRBJ2-2
clone_size: NA
v_call: TRBV3-1
d_call: NA

cdr3_nt: TGCGCCAGCAGTCAGGGACAGGAGAACACCGGGGAGCTGTTTTTT
cdr3_aa: CASSQGQENTGELFF
j_call: TRBJ2-2
clone_size: many
v_call: TRBV23-1
d_call: TRBD1

cdr3_nt: TGCAGCGTCGCCTTACTAGCGGGAGCGGATTACGAGCAGTACTTC
cdr3_aa: CSVALLAGADYEQYF
j_call: TRBJ2-7
clone_size: many
v_call: TRBV29-1
d_call: TRBD2

cdr3_nt: TGCAGTGCTCATAAGAGAACCCAGTACTTC
cdr3_aa: CSAHKRTQYF
j_call: TRBJ2-5
clone_size: many
v_call: TRBV20-1
d_call: NA

cdr3_nt: TGCGCCAGCAGCTCAGGACTAGCGGAATACAATGAGCAGTTCTTC
cdr3_aa: CASSSGLAEYNEQFF
j_call: TRBJ2-1
clone_size: NA
v_call: TRBV7-2
d_call: TRBD2

cdr3_nt: TGCAGCGTTGAAGTGTCAGGGGCAGATACGCAGTATTTT
cdr3_aa: CSVEVSGADTQYF
j_call: TRBJ2-3
clone_size: many
v_call: TRBV29-1
d_call: NA

cdr3_nt: TGTGCCAGCAGTTTTTCCAGGGAAGTCGGGGAGCTGTTTTTT
cdr3_aa: CASSFSREVGELFF
j_call: TRBJ2-2
clone_size: many
v_call: TRBV6-4
d_call: NA

cdr3_nt: TGTGCCAGCAGCGTAGACTGGGACCAAAATTACAATGAGCAGTTCTTC
cdr3_aa: CASSVDWDQNYNEQFF
j_call: TRBJ2-1
clone_size: many
v_call: TRBV9
d_call: NA

cdr3_nt: TGCGCCAGCAGCCAGGGCCTCGGGGGCAATGAGCAGTTCTTC
cdr3_aa: CASSQGLGGNEQFF
j_call: TRBJ2-1
clone_size: many
v_call: TRBV4-1
d_call: NA

cdr3_nt: TGCAGTGCTACCAGGACAGGGCAAGGCGAGCAGTACTTC
cdr3_aa: CSATRTGQGEQYF
j_call: TRBJ2-7
clone_size: many
v_call: TRBV20-1
d_call: TRBD1

cdr3_nt: TGTGCCAGTAATCCGGGAGGGGACGGTCAGCCCCAGCATTTT
cdr3_aa: CASNPGGDGQPQHF
j_call: TRBJ1-5
clone_size: many
v_call: TRBV19
d_call: NA

cdr3_nt: TGTGCCAGCAGCCTATACAGGGGGATCGATGAGCAGTTCTTC
cdr3_aa: CASSLYRGIDEQFF
j_call: TRBJ2-1
clone_size: many
v_call: TRBV3-1
d_call: TRBD1

cdr3_nt: TGTGCCAGTAGTATAGGGACTAGCGGGAGTTTCACCGGGGAGCTGTTTTTT
cdr3_aa: CASSIGTSGSFTGELFF
j_call: TRBJ2-2
clone_size: many
v_call: TRBV19
d_call: TRBD2

cdr3_nt: TGTGCCAGTAGTATCGGACACCTGAACACTGAAGCTTTCTTT
cdr3_aa: CASSIGHLNTEAFF
j_call: TRBJ1-1
clone_size: many
v_call: TRBV19
d_call: NA

cdr3_nt: TGTGCCAGCAGCCCCGAGGGGAACACTGAAGCTTTCTTT
cdr3_aa: CASSPEGNTEAFF
j_call: TRBJ1-1
clone_size: many
v_call: TRBV7-8
d_call: NA

cdr3_nt: TGTGCCAGCAACCGGGACAACAACATGAACACTGAAGCTTTCTTT
cdr3_aa: CASNRDNNMNTEAFF
j_call: TRBJ1-1
clone_size: many
v_call: TRBV5-6
d_call: NA

cdr3_nt: TGTGCCAGCAGCAGCAGGGTTCCTTGGAATGAGCAGTTCTTC
cdr3_aa: CASSSRVPWNEQFF
j_call: TRBJ2-1
clone_size: many
v_call: TRBV7-2
d_call: NA